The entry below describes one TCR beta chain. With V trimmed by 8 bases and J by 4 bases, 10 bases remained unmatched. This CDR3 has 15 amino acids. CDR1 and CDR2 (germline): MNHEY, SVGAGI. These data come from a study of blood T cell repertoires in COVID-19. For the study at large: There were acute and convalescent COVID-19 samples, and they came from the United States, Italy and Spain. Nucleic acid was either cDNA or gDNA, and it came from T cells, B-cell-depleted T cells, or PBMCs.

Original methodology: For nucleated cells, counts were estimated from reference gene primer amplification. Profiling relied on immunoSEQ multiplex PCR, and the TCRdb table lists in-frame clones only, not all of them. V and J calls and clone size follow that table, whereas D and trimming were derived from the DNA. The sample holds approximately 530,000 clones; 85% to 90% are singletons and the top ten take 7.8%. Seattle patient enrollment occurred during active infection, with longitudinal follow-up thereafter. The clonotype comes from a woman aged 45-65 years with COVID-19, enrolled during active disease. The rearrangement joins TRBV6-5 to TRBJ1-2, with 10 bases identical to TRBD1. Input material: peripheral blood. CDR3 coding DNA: TGTGCCAGCGGCGTCGTGACAGGGGGCGCCTATGGCTACACCTTC. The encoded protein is CASGVVTGGAYGYTF.